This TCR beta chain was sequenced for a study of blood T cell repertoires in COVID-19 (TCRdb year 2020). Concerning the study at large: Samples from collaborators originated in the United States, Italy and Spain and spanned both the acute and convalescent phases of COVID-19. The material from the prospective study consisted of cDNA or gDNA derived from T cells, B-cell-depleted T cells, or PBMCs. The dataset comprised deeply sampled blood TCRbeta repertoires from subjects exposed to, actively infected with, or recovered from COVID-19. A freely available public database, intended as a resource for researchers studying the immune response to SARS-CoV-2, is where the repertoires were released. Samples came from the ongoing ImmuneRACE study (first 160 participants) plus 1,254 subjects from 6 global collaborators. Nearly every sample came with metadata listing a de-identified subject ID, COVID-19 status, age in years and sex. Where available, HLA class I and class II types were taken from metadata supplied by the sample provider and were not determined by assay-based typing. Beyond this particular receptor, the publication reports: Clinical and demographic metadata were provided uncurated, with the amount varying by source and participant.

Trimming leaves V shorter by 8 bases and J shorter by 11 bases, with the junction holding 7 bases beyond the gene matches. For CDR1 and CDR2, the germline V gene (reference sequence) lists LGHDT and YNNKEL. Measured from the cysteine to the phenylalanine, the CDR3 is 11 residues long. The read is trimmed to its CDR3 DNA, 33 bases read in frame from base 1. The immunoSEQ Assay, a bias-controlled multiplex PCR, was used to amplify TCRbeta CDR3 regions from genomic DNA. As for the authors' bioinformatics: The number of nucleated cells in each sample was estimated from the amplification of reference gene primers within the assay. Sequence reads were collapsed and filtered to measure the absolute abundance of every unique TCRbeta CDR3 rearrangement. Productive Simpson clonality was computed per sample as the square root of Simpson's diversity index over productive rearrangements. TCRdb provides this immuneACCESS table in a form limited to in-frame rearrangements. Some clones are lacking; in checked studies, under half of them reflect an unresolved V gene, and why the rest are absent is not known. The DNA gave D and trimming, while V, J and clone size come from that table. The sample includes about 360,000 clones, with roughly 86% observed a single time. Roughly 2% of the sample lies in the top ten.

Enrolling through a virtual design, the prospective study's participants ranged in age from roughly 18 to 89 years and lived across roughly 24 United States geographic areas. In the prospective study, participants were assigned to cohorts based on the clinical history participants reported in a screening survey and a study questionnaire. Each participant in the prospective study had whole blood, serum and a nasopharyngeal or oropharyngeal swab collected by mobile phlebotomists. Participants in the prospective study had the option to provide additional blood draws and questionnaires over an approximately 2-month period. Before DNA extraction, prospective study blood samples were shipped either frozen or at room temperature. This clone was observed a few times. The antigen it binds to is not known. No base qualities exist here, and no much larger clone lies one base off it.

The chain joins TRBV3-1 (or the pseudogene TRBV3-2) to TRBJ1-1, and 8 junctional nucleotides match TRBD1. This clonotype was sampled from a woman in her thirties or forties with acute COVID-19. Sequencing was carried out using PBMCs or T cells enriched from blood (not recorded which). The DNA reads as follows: TGTGCCAGCCGCGGCCGACAGGGGGCTTTCTTT. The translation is CASRGRQGAFF.